This section outlines one TCR beta chain sequence together with its context. As yet, its antigen is unknown. This entry comes from a study of T cell clonotyping in hematopoietic cell transplantation. Study results and limitations: Higher Inverse Simpson Index values in graft donor and pretransplant recipient predicted broader posttransplant TCR diversity. After transplant, recipient diversity fell while pathologically expanded clonotypes grew through day 180. CD4 and CD8 repertoire contributions could not be separated without sorting.

Assay used: immunoSEQ multiplex PCR; TCRdb lists only in-frame clones, some missing. The sample shows fewer than 70,000 clones, about 94% of them seen only once. V gave up 6 bases and J gave up 0 bases; unmatched junction bases: 11. Germline values: CDR1 SGHDT, CDR2 YYEEEE. The CDR3 totals 16 residues. V gene TRBV5-6 combines with J gene TRBJ2-7, with 8 positions matching TRBD1. The receptor's source is a man aged 45 to 65 in good health. Some clones in this sample may be carry-over from other donors' samples. The sample comprised peripheral blood mononuclear cells. DNA of the CDR3: TGTGCCAGCACTACGACAGGGGAAGGGCACTCCTACGAGCAGTACTTC. Amino acids: CASTTTGEGHSYEQYF.